The 24 T cell receptor beta chains below all came from one sample that was sequenced in a study of blood T cell repertoires in COVID-19. Clones were sequenced by immunoSEQ multiplex PCR, and TCRdb holds only the in-frame ones, with some missing. This sample carries about 56,000 clones, approximately 89% of them seen once, and the ten largest clones take roughly 43%. The sequencing sample was made of peripheral blood. The origin of the receptors is a woman aged 55-75 years with COVID-19, enrolled during active disease.

The chain uses TRBV7-9 and TRBJ1-1; TRBD1 agrees at 7 bases. Germline V gives CDR1 SEHNR, CDR2 FQNEAQ (reference sequence). The J segment lost 3 bases and the V segment lost 5 bases, leaving 6 bases of the junction unmatched. CDR3 size: 14 residues. In nucleotides, the CDR3 is TGTGCCAGCAGCCAAAGACAGGGTGACACTGAAGCTTTCTTT. This translates into CASSQRQGDTEAFF.

V and J are TRBV30 and TRBJ2-7; D gene uncertain. Trimming cost V 3 bases and J 4 bases, with 7 bases left between them. This CDR3 contains 11 residues. From germline, CDR1 is GTSNPN and CDR2 SVGIG (reference sequence). DNA of the CDR3: TGTGCCTGGAGCGCCCTATACGAGCAGTACTTC. Protein product: CAWSALYEQYF. The entire variable domain, with the rest obtained from reference TRBV30 and TRBJ2-7, is as follows: SQTIHQWPATLVQPVGSPLSLECTVEGTSNPNLYWYRQAAGRGLQLLFYSVGIGQISSEVPQNLSASRPQDRQFILSSKKLLLSDSGFYLCAWSALYEQYFGPGTRLTVT.

J is TRBJ2-1 and V is TRBV10-3, with 9 bases fitting TRBD1. Germline loops: CDR1 ENHRY, CDR2 SYGVKD. CDR3 size: 13 residues. V trimming: 4 bases; J trimming: 8 bases; junction bases outside the gene matches: 3. The CDR3: CAISGQGEYEQFF. CDR3 sequence (DNA): TGTGCCATCAGTGGACAGGGGGAATATGAGCAGTTCTTC.

This clone has just one count. The chain is built from TRBV7-8 and TRBJ2-5; 9 bases line up with TRBD2. This CDR3 comprises 16 residues. Trimming cost V 5 bases and J 2 bases; bases outside gene matches: 9. Germline V gene sequence: CDR1 SGHVS, CDR2 FQNEAQ. The CDR3 nucleotides are TGTGCCAGCAGCCCAGCAGTGACTAGCGGTCAAGAGACCCAGTACTTC. It translates to CASSPAVTSGQETQYF.

Only one count was recorded for this clone. This sequence joins TRBV5-1 and TRBJ2-7; 9 positions match TRBD2. This CDR3 has 15 residues. Germline CDR1 reads SGHRS; CDR2 reads YFSETQ. V gave up 4 bases and J gave up 0 bases; unmatched junction bases: 5. CDR3 DNA sequence: TGCGCCAGCAGCCGCGGGGGGGTTAGCTCCTACGAGCAGTACTTC. Encoded protein: CASSRGGVSSYEQYF.

The count of this clone is one. The rearrangement links TRBV30 to TRBJ1-1; D gene ambiguous. The germline CDR1 and CDR2 sequences are GTSNPN and SVGIG (reference sequence). The CDR3 covers 11 residues. Deletions cut 3 bases from V and 3 bases from J, with 5 bases between. The CDR3 loop is CAWRAYTEAFF. The CDR3 DNA is TGTGCCTGGAGGGCCTACACTGAAGCTTTCTTT.

The J gene is TRBJ1-4, the V gene TRBV19; no firm D call. The V end was cut by 4 bases, the J end by 0 bases, with 12 bases between. The germline CDR1 and CDR2 sequences are LNHDA and SQIVND (reference sequence). CDR3 length: 16 residues. For the CDR3, the DNA is TGTGCCAGTAGTAAAGGCAGGCACCCAACTAATGAAAAACTGTTTTTT. Residues: CASSKGRHPTNEKLFF.

The chain carries TRBV30 and TRBJ1-4, with a tentative D call TRBD1 (6 bases). CDR1 is GTSNPN, CDR2 SVGIG, per germline (reference sequence). Trimming cost V 4 bases and J 7 bases, with 10 bases left between them. CDR3 length: 12 residues. CDR3 nucleotide sequence: TGTGCCTGGAACCGACAGGTTGAAAAACTGTTTTTT. Its translation is CAWNRQVEKLFF.

This clone is a singleton in its sample. V and J are TRBV18 and TRBJ1-1; D ambiguous. The CDR3 is made up of 15 amino acids. Germline V lookup: CDR1 KGHSH, CDR2 LQKENI. V was cut by 2 bases and J by 1 base, with 11 bases left in between. The DNA for the CDR3 is TGTGCCAGCTCACCAGCTAAAGCGGGGAACACTGAAGCTTTCTTT. Translated: CASSPAKAGNTEAFF.

This rearrangement joins TRBV5-6 to TRBJ1-2; no clear D gene. CDR3 length equals 14 residues. Germline values: CDR1 SGHDT, CDR2 YYEEEE. Trimming shortened V by 3 bases and J by 7 bases, and 16 bases separated the two germline ends. CDR3 amino acids: CASSSAGAYRGYTF. CDR3 nucleotide sequence: TGTGCCAGCAGCTCTGCCGGTGCCTATCGTGGCTACACCTTC.

Only one count was recorded for this clone. This chain uses TRBV2 with TRBJ1-2, with 7 bases fitting TRBD1. Germline lookup yields CDR1 SNHLY and CDR2 FYNNEI. The ends lost 7 bases at V and 3 bases at J; junction bases unmatched: 11. The CDR3 consists of 15 residues. The CDR3 is CASNLPTGTDYGYTF. In DNA, the CDR3 is TGTGCCAGCAACCTCCCTACCGGGACAGACTATGGCTACACCTTC.

This chain links TRBV7-2 with TRBJ2-2; 9 positions agree with TRBD1. V trimming: 1 base; J trimming: 7 bases; junction bases outside the gene matches: 7. Germline V gives CDR1 SGHTA, CDR2 FQGNSA. This CDR3 has 16 amino acids. CDR3 region: CASSLGGTGSIGELFF. In DNA form, the CDR3 reads TGTGCCAGCAGCTTAGGGGGGACAGGGTCCATCGGGGAGCTGTTTTTT.

V and J are TRBV30 and TRBJ1-5; D is ambiguous. Germline V gene data show CDR1 as GTSNPN and CDR2 as SVGIG (reference sequence). The CDR3 spans 16 residues. The V end was cut by 1 base, the J end by 0 bases, with 13 bases between. The DNA for the CDR3 is TGTGCCTGGAGTGGGTACGAGTCGTTTAGCAATCAGCCCCAGCATTTT. It yields the protein CAWSGYESFSNQPQHF.

The rearrangement joins TRBV7-2 to TRBJ1-3, with 8 bases matching TRBD1. Germline V lookup: CDR1 SGHTA, CDR2 FQGNSA. The CDR3 spans 16 residues. With V trimmed by 3 bases and J by 0 bases, 4 bases remained unmatched. This chain's CDR3 is CASSFQTGDSGNTIYF. The DNA for the CDR3 is TGTGCCAGCAGCTTCCAGACAGGGGACTCTGGAAACACCATATATTTT.

The chain carries TRBV7-2 and TRBJ2-7; 9 nucleotides agree with TRBD2. Germline V lookup: CDR1 SGHTA, CDR2 FQGNSA. The CDR3 extends over 14 amino acids. J lost 5 bases, V lost 1 base, and 3 bases had no gene match. CDR3 sequence: CASSLGWTSDEQYF. The CDR3 nucleotides read TGTGCCAGCAGCTTAGGGTGGACTAGCGACGAGCAGTACTTC.

The V and J genes are TRBV12-3 or TRBV12-4 and TRBJ1-2; D unresolved. The CDR3 has 12 amino acids. The V end was cut by 3 bases, the J end by 5 bases, with 7 bases between. CDR3 sequence (DNA): TGTGCCAGCAGTTTTATTGAGTATGGCTACACCTTC. Its translation is CASSFIEYGYTF.

The rearrangement joins TRBV5-1 to TRBJ2-5, with 7 bases identical to TRBD2. The CDR3 contains 14 residues. V lost 0 bases and J lost 7; bases outside the gene matches: 6. Per the germline V gene, CDR1 is SGHRS and CDR2 is YFSETQ. The DNA of the CDR3 is TGCGCCAGCAGCTTGGTTCTCACGGGGGGGACCCAGTACTTC. It translates to CASSLVLTGGTQYF.

The chain couples TRBV7-9 to TRBJ2-2, with 8 bases fitting TRBD2. V was clipped by 1 base and J by 7 bases; unmatched bases: 8. The CDR3 length is 16 residues. The germline gives CDR1 SEHNR, CDR2 FQNEAQ (reference sequence). The CDR3 here is CASSLVGAGGVGELFF. CDR3 nucleotide sequence: TGTGCCAGCAGCTTAGTTGGCGCGGGAGGAGTCGGGGAGCTGTTTTTT. Based on the CDR3 plus reference TRBV7-9 and TRBJ2-2, the full variable domain is DTGVSQNPRHKITKRGQNVTFRCDPISEHNRLYWYRQTLGQGPEFLTYFQNEAQLEKSRLLSDRFSAERPKGSFSTLEIQRTEQGDSAMYLCASSLVGAGGVGELFFGEGSRLTVL.

The chain couples TRBV28 to TRBJ1-1, with 7 bases fitting TRBD1. The CDR3 is made up of 13 amino acids. Germline CDR1 MDHEN, CDR2 SYDVKM. Germline trimming cut 5 bases from V and 5 bases from J; bases unmatched to any gene: 5. For the CDR3, the DNA is TGTGCCAGCAGTCCTTGGGACAGTACTGAAGCTTTCTTT. Translating gives CASSPWDSTEAFF.

The rearrangement links TRBV24-1 to TRBJ1-2, with unresolved D. V was cut by 3 bases and J by 6 bases, with 7 bases left in between. The CDR3 is made up of 12 amino acids. The germline gives CDR1 KGHDR, CDR2 SFDVKD. The CDR3 region is CATSDNLDGYTF. The CDR3 DNA is TGTGCCACCAGTGATAATCTTGATGGCTACACCTTC.

V and J are TRBV28 and TRBJ1-2; weak D call: TRBD1 (6 bases). V was shortened by 7 bases and J by 5 bases, with 17 bases between the two germline ends. The CDR3 spans 14 residues. The germline CDR1 and CDR2 sequences are MDHEN and SYDVKM. CDR3 protein: CASNRGGGFYGYTF. As DNA, the CDR3 is TGTGCCAGCAACCGGGGAGGGGGTTTTTATGGCTACACCTTC.

The chain has TRBV4-2 and TRBJ1-1; D is unresolved. Germline CDR1 LGHNA, CDR2 YNFKEQ. The length of the CDR3 is 16 residues. Trimming shortened V by 2 bases and J by 4 bases, and 17 bases separated the two germline ends. CDR3 residues: CASSQMGHNRATEAFF. CDR3 nucleotide sequence: TGTGCCAGCAGCCAAATGGGCCACAACCGCGCCACTGAAGCTTTCTTT.

The V gene is TRBV27, the J gene TRBJ1-6, with TRBD1 identical over 7 bases. The length of the CDR3 is 13 residues. Trimming took 5 bases from V and 8 from J; bases not matched to a gene: 3. Germline CDR1 is MNHEY and CDR2 is SMNVEV (reference sequence). CDR3: CASSRDSYSPLHF. The CDR3 region has the DNA TGTGCCAGCAGTCGGGACAGCTATTCACCCCTCCACTTT.

The gene calls are TRBV12-3 or TRBV12-4 and TRBJ2-2; D is ambiguous. Between the trimmed V and J ends, which lost 1 base and 9 bases, there was a span of 9 bases. This CDR3 is 13 amino acids long. The CDR3 spells CASSLVSVRELFF. In DNA form, the CDR3 reads TGTGCCAGCAGTTTAGTAAGCGTGAGGGAGCTGTTTTTT.